The clone carrying this T cell receptor beta chain was recorded a few times. Its target is not known. Using its own MiXCR run on the reads, TCRdb lists one record per CDR3 protein. The sample carries about 340,000 distinct CDR3 sequences, 25% to 35% recorded once. This CDR3 contains 15 residues. In germline, CDR1 is SGHRS, CDR2 YFSETQ. V dropped 4 bases and J dropped 5; count of bases not matched to a gene: 6. The data originate from a study of T cell repertoires in cytomegalovirus infection. The sample consisted of cultured PBMCs, taken from culture after CMV antigen stimulation. The chain carries TRBV5-1 and TRBJ2-1, with 10 bases fitting TRBD1. The TCR comes from a human donor in good health (CMV status not recorded). Some clones in this sample may be carry-over from other donors' samples. The CDR3 loop reads CASSGTGVKDNEQFF. The CDR3 DNA follows: TGCGCCAGCAGCGGGACAGGGGTGAAGGACAATGAGCAGTTCTTC.